The source of this T cell receptor beta chain is a study of blood T cell repertoires in COVID-19. Study in general: PBMCs, B-cell-depleted T cells, or T cells provided the cDNA or gDNA that made up the material.

Profiling relied on immunoSEQ multiplex PCR, and the TCRdb table lists in-frame clones only, not all of them. Among about 60,000 clones, approximately 86% were seen once, and the ten largest hold around 5%. CDR3 length: 12 amino acids. V shed 3 bases, J shed 6 bases, and the junction held 4 bases outside the gene matches. Germline-derived CDR1 and CDR2 are DFQATT and SNEGSKA (reference sequence). The sequence came from a man aged 55 to 69 with acute or convalescent COVID-19. Sample: peripheral blood. The genes are TRBV20-1 and TRBJ2-7; 8 bases are a match to TRBD1. The chain's CDR3 is CSASGQGGEQYF. The CDR3 nucleotides are TGCAGTGCTAGTGGACAGGGCGGCGAGCAGTACTTC.